The 5 T cell receptor beta chains below come from one sample, sequenced in a study of cytomegalovirus exposure and HLA in healthy donors. It was with 60 Vbeta and 13 Jbeta primers that the PCR ran. Assay used: immunoSEQ multiplex PCR; TCRdb lists only in-frame clones, some missing. The sample lists 180,000 or so clones; about four fifths were seen once. Source material: PBMCs. These receptor sequences come from a female donor in good health and CMV-seronegative.

The gene calls are TRBV25-1 and TRBJ1-2; possibly TRBD1 for D (5 bases). V was trimmed by 2 bases and J by 2 bases, leaving 12 bases between them. Germline assignment: CDR1 MGHDK and CDR2 SYGVNS. The CDR3 length is 15 residues. The CDR3 bases are TGTGCCAGCAGTGAAGCCCAGGGAGGAAACTATGGCTACACCTTC. Translation: CASSEAQGGNYGYTF.

This chain links TRBV10-3 with TRBJ2-3; 8 bases align to TRBD2. The length of the CDR3 is 15 residues. The ends lost 3 bases at V and 2 bases at J; junction bases unmatched: 4. Germline lookup yields CDR1 ENHRY and CDR2 SYGVKD. Here the CDR3 reads CAISDPAGATDTQYF. CDR3 in DNA: TGTGCCATCAGTGATCCAGCGGGGGCCACAGATACGCAGTATTTT.

V gene TRBV2 combines with J gene TRBJ2-7, with TRBD1 as a possible D gene (5 bases). The CDR3 is 15 amino acids. Trimming shortened V by 7 bases and J by 3 bases, and 19 bases separated the two germline ends. Germline CDR1 and CDR2: SNHLY and FYNNEI. CDR3 region: CASIRVRTQDYEQYF. DNA of the CDR3: TGTGCCAGCATCCGAGTCAGGACACAAGACTACGAGCAGTACTTC.

This chain connects TRBV13 to TRBJ2-7, with a possible D match to TRBD1 (5 bases). Germline V CDR1 and CDR2: PRHDT, FYEKMQ (reference sequence). The ends were cut back, 3 bases at V and 3 bases at J, with 12 bases in the middle. This CDR3 region has 14 residues. In DNA, the CDR3 is TGTGCCAGCAGCTTGCGACAGTCCAACTACGAGCAGTACTTC. It is translated as CASSLRQSNYEQYF. The variable domain in full, completed from reference TRBV13 and TRBJ2-7, reads AAGVIQSPRHLIKEKRETATLKCYPIPRHDTVYWYQQGPGQDPQFLISFYEKMQSDKGSIPDRFSAQQFSDYHSELNMSSLELGDSALYFCASSLRQSNYEQYFGPGTRLTVT.

The chain couples TRBV7-9 to TRBJ2-7, with TRBD1 matching 7 bases. V gave up 1 base and J gave up 3 bases; unmatched junction bases: 0. CDR1 and CDR2 (germline): SEHNR, FQNEAQ (reference sequence). The length of the CDR3 is 13 residues. The CDR3 DNA reads as TGTGCCAGCAGCTTAGGGGACAGCTACGAGCAGTACTTC. Its translation: CASSLGDSYEQYF.